This note documents a single T cell receptor (beta chain) sequence. The antigen is unknown. The source of the sample is a study of cytomegalovirus exposure and HLA in healthy donors. Vbeta (60) and Jbeta (13) primers were used in the PCR. The table came from immunoSEQ multiplex PCR; TCRdb's copy has only in-frame clones and leaves some out. The repertoire holds about 300,000 clones, roughly 88% seen once, with less than 4% in the top ten. The CDR3 is 15 amino acids. V lost 4 bases and J lost 4; bases outside the gene matches: 9. Per the germline V gene, CDR1 is SGHRS and CDR2 is YFSETQ. Study-wide results and limits: With DRB1 most and HLA-C fewest, TCR association rates differed between HLA loci in a later analysis. Listed as cytomegalovirus-associated were roughly 180 TCR beta chains.

The sequence was collected from a man aged 35 to 55 in good health and CMV-seropositive. The sample comprised PBMCs. The chain uses TRBV5-1 and TRBJ2-5, with 8 positions matching TRBD1. Here the CDR3 reads CASSVSQGAGETQYF. In DNA form, the CDR3 reads TGCGCCAGCAGCGTATCTCAGGGGGCAGGAGAGACCCAGTACTTC.